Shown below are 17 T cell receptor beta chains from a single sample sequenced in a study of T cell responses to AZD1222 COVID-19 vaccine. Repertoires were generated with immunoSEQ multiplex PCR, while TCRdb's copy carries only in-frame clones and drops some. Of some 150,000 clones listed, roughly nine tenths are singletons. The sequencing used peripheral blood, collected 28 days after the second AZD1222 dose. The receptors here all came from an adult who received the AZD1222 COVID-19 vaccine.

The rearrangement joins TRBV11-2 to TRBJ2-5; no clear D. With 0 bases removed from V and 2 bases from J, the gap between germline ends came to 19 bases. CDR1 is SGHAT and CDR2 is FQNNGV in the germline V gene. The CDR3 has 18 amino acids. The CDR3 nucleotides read TGTGCCAGCAGCTTAGATAATAACGTGGCAGGTACTCAAGAGACCCAGTACTTC. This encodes CASSLDNNVAGTQETQYF.

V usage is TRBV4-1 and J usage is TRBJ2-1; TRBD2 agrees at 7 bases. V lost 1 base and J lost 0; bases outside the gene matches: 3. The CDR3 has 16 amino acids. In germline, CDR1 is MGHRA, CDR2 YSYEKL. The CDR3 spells CASSQGTRSSYNEQFF. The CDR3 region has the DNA TGCGCCAGCAGCCAAGGGACTAGATCCTCCTACAATGAGCAGTTCTTC.

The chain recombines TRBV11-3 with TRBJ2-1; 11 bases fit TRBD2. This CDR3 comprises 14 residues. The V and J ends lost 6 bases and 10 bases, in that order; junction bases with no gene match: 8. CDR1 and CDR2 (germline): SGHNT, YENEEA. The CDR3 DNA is TGTGCCAGCAGTGGGACTAGCGGTCCTCAAGAGCAGTTCTTC. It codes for CASSGTSGPQEQFF.

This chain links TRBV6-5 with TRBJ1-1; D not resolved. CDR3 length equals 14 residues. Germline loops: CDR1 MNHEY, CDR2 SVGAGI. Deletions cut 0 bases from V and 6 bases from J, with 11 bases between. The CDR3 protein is CASSYSERAPEAFF. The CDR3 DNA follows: TGTGCCAGCAGTTACTCGGAACGGGCCCCTGAAGCTTTCTTT.

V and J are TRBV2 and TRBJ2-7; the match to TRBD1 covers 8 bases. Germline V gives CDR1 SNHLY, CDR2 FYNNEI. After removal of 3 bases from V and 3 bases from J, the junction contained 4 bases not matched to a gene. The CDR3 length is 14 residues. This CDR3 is CASSEGTGNYEQYF. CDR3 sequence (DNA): TGTGCCAGCAGTGAGGGGACAGGCAACTACGAGCAGTACTTC.

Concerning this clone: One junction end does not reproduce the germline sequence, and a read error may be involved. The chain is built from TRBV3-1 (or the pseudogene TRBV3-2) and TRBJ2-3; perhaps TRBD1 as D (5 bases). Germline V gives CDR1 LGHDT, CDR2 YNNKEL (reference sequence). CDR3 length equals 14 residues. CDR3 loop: CASSLRQSRDTQYF. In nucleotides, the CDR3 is TGTGCCAGCAGCCTACGACAGAGCAGAGATACGCAGTATTTT.

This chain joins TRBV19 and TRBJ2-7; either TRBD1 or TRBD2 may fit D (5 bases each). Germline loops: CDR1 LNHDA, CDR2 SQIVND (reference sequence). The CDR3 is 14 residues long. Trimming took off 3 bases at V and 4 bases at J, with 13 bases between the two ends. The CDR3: CASSMGQRGYEQYF. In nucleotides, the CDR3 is TGTGCCAGTAGTATGGGGCAGAGGGGTTACGAGCAGTACTTC. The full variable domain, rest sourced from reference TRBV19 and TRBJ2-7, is DGGITQSPKYLFRKEGQNVTLSCEQNLNHDAMYWYRQDPGQGLRLIYYSQIVNDFQKGDIAEGYSVSREKKESFPLTVTSAQKNPTAFYLCASSMGQRGYEQYFGPGTRLTVT.

Here the CDR3 DNA reads TGTGCCAGCAGTCGCACCGGGACTAGCGCCTACGAGCAGTACTTC. The encoded protein is CASSRTGTSAYEQYF. The genes are TRBV6-2 or TRBV6-3 and TRBJ2-7; TRBD2 agrees at 10 bases. V lost 5 bases to trimming and J lost 2 bases; unmatched junction nucleotides: 6. Germline CDR1 and CDR2: MNHEY and SVGEGT. The CDR3 contains 15 residues.

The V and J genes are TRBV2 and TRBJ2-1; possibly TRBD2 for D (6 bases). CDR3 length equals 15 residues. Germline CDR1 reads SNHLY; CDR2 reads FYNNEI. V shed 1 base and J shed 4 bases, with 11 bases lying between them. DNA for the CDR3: TGTGCCAGCAGTGAAGAGGGACTCCGATACAATGAGCAGTTCTTC. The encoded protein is CASSEEGLRYNEQFF.

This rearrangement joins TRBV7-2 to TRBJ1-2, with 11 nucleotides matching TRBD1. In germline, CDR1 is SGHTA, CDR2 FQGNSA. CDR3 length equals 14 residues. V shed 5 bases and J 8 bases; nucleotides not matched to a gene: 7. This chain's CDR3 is CASSKDRGRDGYTF. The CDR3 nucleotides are TGTGCCAGCAGCAAGGACAGGGGGCGCGACGGCTACACCTTC. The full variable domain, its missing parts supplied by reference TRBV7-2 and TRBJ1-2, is GAGVSQSPSNKVTEKGKDVELRCDPISGHTALYWYRQSLGQGLEFLIYFQGNSAPDKSGLPSDRFSAERTGGSVSTLTIQRTQQEDSAVYLCASSKDRGRDGYTFGSGTRLTVV.

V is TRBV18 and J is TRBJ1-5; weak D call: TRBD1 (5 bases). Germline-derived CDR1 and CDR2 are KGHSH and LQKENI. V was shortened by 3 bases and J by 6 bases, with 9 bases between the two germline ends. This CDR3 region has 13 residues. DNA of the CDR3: TGTGCCAGCTCACCGCCAGGGACTCAGCCCCAGCATTTT. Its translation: CASSPPGTQPQHF.

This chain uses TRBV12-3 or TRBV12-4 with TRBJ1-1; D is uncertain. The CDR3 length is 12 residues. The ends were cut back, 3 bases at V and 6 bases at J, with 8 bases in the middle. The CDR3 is CASSFRAAEAFF. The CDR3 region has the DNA TGTGCCAGCAGTTTTAGGGCAGCTGAAGCTTTCTTT.

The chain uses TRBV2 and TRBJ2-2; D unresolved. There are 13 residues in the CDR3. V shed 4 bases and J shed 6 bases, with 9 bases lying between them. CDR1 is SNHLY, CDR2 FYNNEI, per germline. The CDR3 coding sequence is TGTGCCAGCAGTGCCAATCGTGCCGGGGAGCTGTTTTTT. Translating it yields CASSANRAGELFF. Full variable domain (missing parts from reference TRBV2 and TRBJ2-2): EPEVTQTPSHQVTQMGQEVILRCVPISNHLYFYWYRQILGQKVEFLVSFYNNEISEKSEIFDDQFSVERPDGSNFTLKIRSTKLEDSAMYFCASSANRAGELFFGEGSRLTVL.

The CDR3 DNA sequence: TGTGCCAGCAGAGAGGACAGTGTCACAGATACGCAGTATTTT. Protein: CASREDSVTDTQYF. The chain carries TRBV2 and TRBJ2-3, with a tentative D call TRBD1 (6 bases). Germline assignment: CDR1 SNHLY and CDR2 FYNNEI. CDR3 length equals 14 residues. V was clipped by 6 bases and J by 2 bases, with 12 bases between them.

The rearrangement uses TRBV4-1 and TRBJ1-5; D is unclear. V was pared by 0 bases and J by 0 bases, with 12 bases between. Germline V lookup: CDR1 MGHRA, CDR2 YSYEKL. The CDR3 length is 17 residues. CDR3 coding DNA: TGCGCCAGCAGCCAAGAAGGTTGGCAGGATAGCAATCAGCCCCAGCATTTT. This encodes CASSQEGWQDSNQPQHF.

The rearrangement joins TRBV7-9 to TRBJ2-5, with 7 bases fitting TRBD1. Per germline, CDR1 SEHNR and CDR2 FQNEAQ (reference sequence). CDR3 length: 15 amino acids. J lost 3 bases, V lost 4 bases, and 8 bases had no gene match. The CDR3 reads CASSSARGREETQYF. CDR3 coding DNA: TGTGCCAGCAGCTCGGCTAGGGGGCGCGAAGAGACCCAGTACTTC.

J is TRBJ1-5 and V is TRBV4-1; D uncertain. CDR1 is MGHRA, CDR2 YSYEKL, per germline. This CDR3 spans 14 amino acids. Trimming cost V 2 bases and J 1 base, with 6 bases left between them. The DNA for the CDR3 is TGCGCCAGCAGCCAAAGCATAAGCAATCAGCCCCAGCATTTT. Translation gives CASSQSISNQPQHF.